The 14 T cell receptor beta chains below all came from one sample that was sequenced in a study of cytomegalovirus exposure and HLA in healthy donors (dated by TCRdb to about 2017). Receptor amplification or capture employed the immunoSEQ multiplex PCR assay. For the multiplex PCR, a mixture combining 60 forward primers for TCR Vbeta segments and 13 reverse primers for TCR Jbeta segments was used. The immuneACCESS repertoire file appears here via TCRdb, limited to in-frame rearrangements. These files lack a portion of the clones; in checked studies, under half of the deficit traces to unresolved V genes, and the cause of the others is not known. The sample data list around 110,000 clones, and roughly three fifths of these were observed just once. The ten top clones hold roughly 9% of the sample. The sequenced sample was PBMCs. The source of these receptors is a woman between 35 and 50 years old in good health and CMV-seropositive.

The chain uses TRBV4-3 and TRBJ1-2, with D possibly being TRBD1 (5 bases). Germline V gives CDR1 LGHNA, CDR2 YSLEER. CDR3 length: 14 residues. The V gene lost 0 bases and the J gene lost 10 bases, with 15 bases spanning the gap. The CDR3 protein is CASSQDLRESDYTF. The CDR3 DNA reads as TGCGCCAGCAGCCAAGATCTCAGGGAATCAGACTACACCTTC.

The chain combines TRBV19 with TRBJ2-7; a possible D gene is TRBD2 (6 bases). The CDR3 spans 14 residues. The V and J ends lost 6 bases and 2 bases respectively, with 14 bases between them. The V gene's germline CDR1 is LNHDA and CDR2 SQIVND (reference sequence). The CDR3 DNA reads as TGTGCCAGTAGCCCAGGGCGGGGCACCTACGAGCAGTACTTC. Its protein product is CASSPGRGTYEQYF.

CDR3 nucleotide sequence: TGTGCCAGCAGATGGACAGGGGGTAGGGCTAGCGGGATAATCTACGAGCAGTACTTC. This codes for CASRWTGGRASGIIYEQYF. J is TRBJ2-7 and V is TRBV28, with D perhaps TRBD1 (10 bases). Trimming cost V 6 bases and J 3 bases, with 30 bases left between them. This CDR3 has 19 residues. Germline lookup yields CDR1 MDHEN and CDR2 SYDVKM. Filled out from reference TRBV28 and TRBJ2-7, the complete variable domain reads DVKVTQSSRYLVKRTGEKVFLECVQDMDHENMFWYRQDPGLGLRLIYFSYDVKMKEKGDIPEGYSVSREKKERFSLILESASTNQTSMYLCASRWTGGRASGIIYEQYFGPGTRLTVT.

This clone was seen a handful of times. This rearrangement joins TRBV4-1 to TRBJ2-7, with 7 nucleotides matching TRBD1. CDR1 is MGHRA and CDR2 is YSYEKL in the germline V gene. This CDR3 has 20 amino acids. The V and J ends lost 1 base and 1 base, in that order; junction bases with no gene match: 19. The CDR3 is CASSQVSRDRLPHFSYEQYF. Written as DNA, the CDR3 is TGCGCCAGCAGCCAAGTAAGCAGGGACAGACTACCCCACTTTTCCTACGAGCAGTACTTC.

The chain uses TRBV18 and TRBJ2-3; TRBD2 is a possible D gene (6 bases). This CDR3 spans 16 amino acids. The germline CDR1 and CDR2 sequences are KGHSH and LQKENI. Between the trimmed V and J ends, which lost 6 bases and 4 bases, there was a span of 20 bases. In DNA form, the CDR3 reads TGTGCCAGCTCCCCCACGTCGTCGGGAGAGCCAGATACGCAGTATTTT. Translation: CASSPTSSGEPDTQYF.

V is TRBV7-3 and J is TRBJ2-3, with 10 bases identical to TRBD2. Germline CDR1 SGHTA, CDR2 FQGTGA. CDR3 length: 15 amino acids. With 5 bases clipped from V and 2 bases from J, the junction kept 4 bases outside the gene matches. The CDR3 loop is CASSRTSGPTDTQYF. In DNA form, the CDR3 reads TGTGCCAGCAGCCGGACTAGCGGACCCACAGATACGCAGTATTTT.

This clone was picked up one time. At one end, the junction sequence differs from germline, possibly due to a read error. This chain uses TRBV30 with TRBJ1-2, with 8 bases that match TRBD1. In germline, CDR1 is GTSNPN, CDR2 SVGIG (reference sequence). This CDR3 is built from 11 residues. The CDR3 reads CAWRTGAGYRF. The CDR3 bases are TGTGCCTGGAGGACAGGGGCCGGGTACCGCTTC. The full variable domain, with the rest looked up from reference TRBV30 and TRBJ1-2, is SQTIHQWPATLVQPVGSPLSLECTVEGTSNPNLYWYRQAAGRGLQLLFYSVGIGQISSEVPQNLSASRPQDRQFILSSKKLLLSDSGFYLCAWRTGAGYRFGSGTRLTVV.

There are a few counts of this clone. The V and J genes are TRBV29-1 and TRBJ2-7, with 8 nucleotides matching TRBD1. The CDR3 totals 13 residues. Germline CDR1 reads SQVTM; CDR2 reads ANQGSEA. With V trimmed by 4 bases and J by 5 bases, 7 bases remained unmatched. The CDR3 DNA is TGCAGCGTTGTTAATTCAGGGGGCAACGAGCAGTACTTC. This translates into CSVVNSGGNEQYF.

The CDR3 loop is CASSPLFDSGPGADTQYF. DNA for the CDR3: TGTGCCAGCAGCCCCCTGTTCGATAGCGGCCCAGGCGCAGATACGCAGTATTTT. This chain uses TRBV28 with TRBJ2-3; tentative D call: TRBD2 (6 bases). Germline V gives CDR1 MDHEN, CDR2 SYDVKM. This CDR3 contains 18 residues. Deletions cut 6 bases from V and 4 bases from J, with 26 bases between.

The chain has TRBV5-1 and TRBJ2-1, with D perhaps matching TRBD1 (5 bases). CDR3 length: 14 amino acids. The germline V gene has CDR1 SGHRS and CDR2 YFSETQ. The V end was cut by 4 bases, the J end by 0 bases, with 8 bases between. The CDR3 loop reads CASSRQNSYNEQFF. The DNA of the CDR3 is TGCGCCAGCAGCCGACAGAACTCCTACAATGAGCAGTTCTTC.

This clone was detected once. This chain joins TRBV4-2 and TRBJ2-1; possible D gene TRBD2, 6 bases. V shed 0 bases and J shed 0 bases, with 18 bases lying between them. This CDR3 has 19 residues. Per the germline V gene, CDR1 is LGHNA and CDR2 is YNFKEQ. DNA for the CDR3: TGTGCCAGCAGCCAAGATTGGGGGGTCTGGGATGGCTCCTACAATGAGCAGTTCTTC. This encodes CASSQDWGVWDGSYNEQFF.

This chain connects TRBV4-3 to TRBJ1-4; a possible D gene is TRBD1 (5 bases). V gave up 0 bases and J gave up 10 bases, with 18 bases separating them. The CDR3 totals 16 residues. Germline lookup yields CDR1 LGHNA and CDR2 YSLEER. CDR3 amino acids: CASSQEGGGGVVKLFF. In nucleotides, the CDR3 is TGCGCCAGCAGCCAAGAGGGGGGGGGAGGGGTAGTAAAACTGTTTTTT.

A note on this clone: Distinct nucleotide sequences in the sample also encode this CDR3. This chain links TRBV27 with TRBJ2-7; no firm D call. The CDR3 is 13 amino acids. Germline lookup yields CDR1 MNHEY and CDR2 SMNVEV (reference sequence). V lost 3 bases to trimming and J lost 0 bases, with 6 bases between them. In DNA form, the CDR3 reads TGTGCCAGCAGTTTCTCCAGCTCCTACGAGCAGTACTTC. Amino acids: CASSFSSSYEQYF.

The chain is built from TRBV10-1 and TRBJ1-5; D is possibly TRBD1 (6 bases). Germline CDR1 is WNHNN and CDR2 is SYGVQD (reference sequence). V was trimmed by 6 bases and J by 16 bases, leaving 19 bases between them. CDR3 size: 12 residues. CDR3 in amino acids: CASRLSGQWVHF. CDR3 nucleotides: TGCGCCAGCAGACTAAGCGGACAGTGGGTTCATTTT.